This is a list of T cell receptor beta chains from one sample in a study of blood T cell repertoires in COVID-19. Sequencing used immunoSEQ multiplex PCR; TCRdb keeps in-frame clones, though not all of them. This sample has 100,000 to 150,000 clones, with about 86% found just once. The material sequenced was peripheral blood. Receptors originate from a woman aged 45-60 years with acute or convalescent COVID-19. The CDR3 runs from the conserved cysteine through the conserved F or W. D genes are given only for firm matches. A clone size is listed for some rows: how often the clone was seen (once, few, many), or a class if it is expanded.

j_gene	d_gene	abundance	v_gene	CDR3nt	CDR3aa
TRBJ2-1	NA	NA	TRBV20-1	TGCAGTGCTAGTCCCGGAAGGGGTGAGCAGTTCTTC	CSASPGRGEQFF
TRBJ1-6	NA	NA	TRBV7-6	TGTGCCAGCAGCTTAGATTGGCAGGATAATTCACCCCTCCACTTT	CASSLDWQDNSPLHF
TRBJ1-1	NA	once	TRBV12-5	TGTGCTAGTGGTTTGCTCCAGGGGTCCACTGAAGCTTTCTTT	CASGLLQGSTEAFF
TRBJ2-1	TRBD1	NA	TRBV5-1	TGCGCCAGCAGCTTGGAGTGGCTGGGACAGACAAATGAGCAGTTCTTC	CASSLEWLGQTNEQFF
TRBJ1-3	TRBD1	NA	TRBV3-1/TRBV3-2	TGTGCCAGCAGCCCTTTACAGGGGGTGTCCTCTGGAAACACCATATATTTT	CASSPLQGVSSGNTIYF
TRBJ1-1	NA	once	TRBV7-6	TGTGCCAGCAGCTTACGAGACAGGAACACTGAAGCTTTCTTT	CASSLRDRNTEAFF
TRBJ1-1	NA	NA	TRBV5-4	TGTGCCAGCAGCTTGGAGGGGGAAGGTGAAGCTTTCTTT	CASSLEGEGEAFF
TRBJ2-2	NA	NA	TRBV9	TGTGCCAGCAGCGTCTCAGCGAGTAACACCGGGGAGCTGTTTTTT	CASSVSASNTGELFF
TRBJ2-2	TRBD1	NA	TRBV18	TGTGCCAGCTCACCAAGAGGGACAGCCAACACCGGGGAGCTGTTTTTT	CASSPRGTANTGELFF
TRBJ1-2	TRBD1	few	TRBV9	TGTGCCAGCAGCCCTTCGGGACAGAACTATGGCTACACCTTC	CASSPSGQNYGYTF
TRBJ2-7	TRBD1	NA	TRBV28	TGTGCCAGCAGTTTCAGGGGGCCAGTCCACGAGCAGTACTTC	CASSFRGPVHEQYF
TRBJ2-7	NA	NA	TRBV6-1	TGTGCCAGCAGTGATTTTAGGGGATACGAGCAGTACTTC	CASSDFRGYEQYF
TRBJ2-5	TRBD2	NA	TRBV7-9	TGTGCCAGCAGCCGAGGACTAGCGGGAACAGAGACCCAGTACTTC	CASSRGLAGTETQYF
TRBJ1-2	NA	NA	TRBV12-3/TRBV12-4	TGTGCCAGCAGCCCCGGAGGTTATGGCTACACCTTC	CASSPGGYGYTF
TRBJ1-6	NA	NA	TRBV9	TGTGCCAGCAGCGCCCTCGGGAGCGGGACCAATTCACCCCTCCACTTT	CASSALGSGTNSPLHF
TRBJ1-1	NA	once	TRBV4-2	TGTGCCAGCAGCCAAGGGGGCTACGGGGGTACTGAAGCTTTCTTT	CASSQGGYGGTEAFF
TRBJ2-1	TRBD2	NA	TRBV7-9	TGTGCCAGCAGCGCCCAAAGGACTAGCGGGAGTATTAAGGGCAATGAGCAGTTCTTC	CASSAQRTSGSIKGNEQFF
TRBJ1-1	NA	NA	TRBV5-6	TGTGCCAGCAGTTTGGGACTGCCAACTGAAGCTTTCTTT	CASSLGLPTEAFF
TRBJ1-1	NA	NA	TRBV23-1	TGCGCCAGCAGTCGCGGCGTCGCTGCGGCGGAGAACACTGAAGCTTTCTTT	CASSRGVAAAENTEAFF
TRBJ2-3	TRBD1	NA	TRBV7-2	TGTGCCAGCAGCTCACCCCCGGGACAGAATTCAGATACGCAGTATTTT	CASSSPPGQNSDTQYF
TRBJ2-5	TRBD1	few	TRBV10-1	TGCGCCAGCAGTGAGTCTCAGGGGGCTGGAGAGACCCAGTACTTC	CASSESQGAGETQYF
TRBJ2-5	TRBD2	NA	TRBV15	TGTGCCACCAGCCCGCTAGGCGGGAGGGGTGTAGAGACCCAGTACTTC	CATSPLGGRGVETQYF
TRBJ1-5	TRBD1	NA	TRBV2	TGTGCCAGTACCCGGGACAGGGGGTATAGCAATCAGCCCCAGCATTTT	CASTRDRGYSNQPQHF
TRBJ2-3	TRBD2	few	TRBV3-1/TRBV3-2	TGTGCCAGCAGGGCCCTAGCGGGGTCACCCACAGATACGCAGTATTTT	CASRALAGSPTDTQYF
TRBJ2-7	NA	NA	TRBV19	TGTGCCAGTAGTAGTGTAGAAGCGGGTTACTACGAGCAGTACTTC	CASSSVEAGYYEQYF
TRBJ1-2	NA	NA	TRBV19	TGTGCCAGTAGTACCGACAGTGGCTATGGCTACACCTTC	CASSTDSGYGYTF
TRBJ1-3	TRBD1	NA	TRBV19	TGTGCCAGTAGTATGTTGGACAGGTTCAGCTCTGGAAACACCATATATTTT	CASSMLDRFSSGNTIYF
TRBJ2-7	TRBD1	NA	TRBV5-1	TGCGCCAGCAGCTTAACAGGGGATTTTTCCTACGAGCAGTACTTC	CASSLTGDFSYEQYF
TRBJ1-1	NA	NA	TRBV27	TGTGCCAGCAGTAACTCACAGGTGACTGAAGCTTTCTTT	CASSNSQVTEAFF
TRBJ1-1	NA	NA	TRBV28	TGTGCCAGCAGTTTACGGACAGAAGCTTTCTTT	CASSLRTEAFF
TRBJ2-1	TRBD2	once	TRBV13	TGTGCCAGCAGCTTAGGTGGGGGACTAGCGGTTTACAATGAGCAGTTCTTC	CASSLGGGLAVYNEQFF
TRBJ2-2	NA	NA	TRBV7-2	TGTGCCAGCGGGAGTTCCGGGGAGCTGTTTTTT	CASGSSGELFF
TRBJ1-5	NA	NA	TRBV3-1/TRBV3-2	TGTGCCAGCAGCCAAGATTTGATTTCGGGGCAGCCCCAGCATTTT	CASSQDLISGQPQHF
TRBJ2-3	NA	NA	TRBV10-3	TGTGCCACACGACTAGTAAGCACAGATACGCAGTATTTT	CATRLVSTDTQYF
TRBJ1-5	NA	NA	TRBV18	TGTGCCAGCTCACCTGGGGCAGGGCCGAATCAGCCCCAGCATTTT	CASSPGAGPNQPQHF
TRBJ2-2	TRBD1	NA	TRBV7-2	TGTGCCAGCAGCTACGCAAGGACAGGGAAATATAATCCCGGGGAGCTGTTTTTT	CASSYARTGKYNPGELFF
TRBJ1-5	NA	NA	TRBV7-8	TGTGCCAGCAGCACCACAGGTTTCGATCAGCCCCAGCATTTT	CASSTTGFDQPQHF
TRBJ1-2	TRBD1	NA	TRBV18	TGTGCCAGCTCAACCGGGACAGGCTATTATGGCTACACCTTC	CASSTGTGYYGYTF
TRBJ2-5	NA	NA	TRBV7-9	TGTGCCAGCAGCCGCGGCCAGGGCCAAGAGACCCAGTACTTC	CASSRGQGQETQYF
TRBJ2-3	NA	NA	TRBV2	TGTGCCAGCATGTGGGGGCGAAACACAGATACGCAGTATTTT	CASMWGRNTDTQYF
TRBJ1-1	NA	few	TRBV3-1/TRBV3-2	TGTGCCAGCAGCCCGGGGGGGCAGGCATACGCTGAAGCTTTCTTT	CASSPGGQAYAEAFF
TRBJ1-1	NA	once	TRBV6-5	TGTGCCAGCAGTATATCGGGGGGCTTGGGAACTGAAGCTTTCTTT	CASSISGGLGTEAFF
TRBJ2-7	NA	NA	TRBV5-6	TGTGCCAGCAGCTTGGGGCAGGATGTCCTCGAGCAGTACTTC	CASSLGQDVLEQYF
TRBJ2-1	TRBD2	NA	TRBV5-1	TGCGCCAGCAGCTTGACCGGGACTAGCGGGTCTTACAATGAGCAGTTCTTC	CASSLTGTSGSYNEQFF
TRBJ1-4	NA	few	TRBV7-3	TGTGCCAGCAGCTTGCAGGGGCTGCCAAATGAAAAACTGTTTTTT	CASSLQGLPNEKLFF
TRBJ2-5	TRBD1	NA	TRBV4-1	TGCGCCAGCAGCCAAGTAGGGGGCTCGGAGACCCAGTACTTC	CASSQVGGSETQYF
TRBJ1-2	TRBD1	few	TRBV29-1	TGCAGCGCAGGACAGGGGGCCCGCTATGGCTACACCTTC	CSAGQGARYGYTF
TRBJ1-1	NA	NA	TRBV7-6	TGTGCCAGCAGCTTAGAGGAGTCCGGGGAAGCTTTCTTT	CASSLEESGEAFF
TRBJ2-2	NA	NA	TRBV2	TGTGCCAGCGGGCAAAGAGGGACCGGGGAGCTGTTTTTT	CASGQRGTGELFF
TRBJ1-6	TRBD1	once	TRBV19	TGTGCCAGTTCGGACAGGGCGAATTCACCCCTCCACTTT	CASSDRANSPLHF
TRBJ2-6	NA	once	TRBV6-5	TGTGCCAGCAGTTACAATCGTAGAGGGGCCAACGTCCTGACTTTC	CASSYNRRGANVLTF
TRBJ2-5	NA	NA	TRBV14	TGTGCCAGCAGCCGAGGCCGAGGGGAGACCCAGTACTTC	CASSRGRGETQYF
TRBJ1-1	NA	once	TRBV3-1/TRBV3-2	TGTGCCAGCAGCCGATTAGGAGGGCCGACGACTGAAGCTTTCTTT	CASSRLGGPTTEAFF
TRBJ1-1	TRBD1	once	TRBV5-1	TGCGCCAGCAGCTTGGATTTGATAGGGGGCTTAGACACTGAAGCTTTCTTT	CASSLDLIGGLDTEAFF